The rows below give T cell receptor beta chains drawn from one sample of a study of blood T cell repertoires in COVID-19. Produced via immunoSEQ multiplex PCR; TCRdb's table is partial and in-frame only. The sample gives about 150,000 clones, about 83% of which show up once; under 7% is in the top ten. The sequencing input was PBMCs or T cells enriched from blood (not recorded which). Receptors originate from a woman in her 50s who had been exposed to COVID-19. The CDR3 runs from the conserved cysteine through the conserved F or W. A D gene is named only where the DNA matches it firmly. Part of the rows lack a size; the others show once, few, many or a class for expanded clones.

j_call v_call d_call clone_size cdr3_nt cdr3_aa
TRBJ1-5 TRBV7-2 TRBD1 NA TGTGCCAGCAGCTTGGTAACAGGGGGTCAGCCCCAGCATTTT CASSLVTGGQPQHF
TRBJ2-2 TRBV2 NA NA TGTGCCACCTTCCTTGGGGAGCTGTTTTTT CATFLGELFF
TRBJ2-7 TRBV18 TRBD1 NA TGTGCCAGCTTCCGGGACAGGGGGCCAGGCGAGCAGTACTTC CASFRDRGPGEQYF
TRBJ2-1 TRBV27 NA NA TGTGCCAGCAGTCCGCGGGTAGCGTCCTACAATGAGCAGTTCTTC CASSPRVASYNEQFF
TRBJ2-3 TRBV2 NA NA TGTGCCAGCAGAGTCTCGGGGGCGGGGGTGCCAGATACGCAGTATTTT CASRVSGAGVPDTQYF
TRBJ2-1 TRBV27 TRBD2 NA TGTGCCAGCAGTTCGGGAGGGGCAAACCTCCGCTCCTACAATGAGCAGTTCTTC CASSSGGANLRSYNEQFF
TRBJ1-4 TRBV5-1 NA once TGCGCCAGCAAACCAGGGGCGCGACCTAATGAAAAACTGTTTTTT CASKPGARPNEKLFF
TRBJ1-1 TRBV29-1 NA NA TGCAGCGCCGAGGGCGGAGGGGCCACTGAAGCTTTCTTT CSAEGGGATEAFF
TRBJ1-1 TRBV9 NA NA TGTGCCAGCAGCCCCGTCGGGGGGGCTCAAGCTTTCTTT CASSPVGGAQAFF
TRBJ2-3 TRBV18 TRBD2 NA TGTGCCAGCTCATCGTTAGCGGGAGGTCGGGCAGATACGCAGTATTTT CASSSLAGGRADTQYF
TRBJ1-3 TRBV11-2 TRBD1 NA TGTGCCAGCAGCTTAGATCCGACAGGGGCTGGAAACACCATATATTTT CASSLDPTGAGNTIYF
TRBJ1-5 TRBV5-1 NA NA TGCGCCAGCAGCTCCCTGGAGGGTTCCACTACAAATCAGCCCCAGCATTTT CASSSLEGSTTNQPQHF
TRBJ1-2 TRBV4-1 NA NA TGCGCCAGCAGCCAACTTCAGGGGTCGAACTATGGCTACACCTTC CASSQLQGSNYGYTF
TRBJ1-6 TRBV19 NA few TGTGCCAGTAGTATCCCGGGCAGGGGTCATAATTCACCCCTCCACTTT CASSIPGRGHNSPLHF
TRBJ1-5 TRBV3-1/TRBV3-2 TRBD1 NA TGTGCCAGCAGCCAGACAGGGACGGTCAGCAATCAGCCCCAGCATTTT CASSQTGTVSNQPQHF
TRBJ2-1 TRBV7-9 NA few TGTGCCAGCAGCTTAGCGGGAGGCGTTAATGAGCAGTTCTTC CASSLAGGVNEQFF
TRBJ1-1 TRBV9 NA once TGTGCCAGCGGGTCGGCAGGCGAAGCTTTCTTT CASGSAGEAFF
TRBJ2-1 TRBV19 TRBD2 NA TGTGCCAGTAGTTCTGGACTAGCGGGAGGGGCTTACAATGAGCAGTTCTTC CASSSGLAGGAYNEQFF
TRBJ1-5 TRBV5-1 NA NA TGCGCCAGCAGCTTGGACAGCTATAGCAATCAGCCCCAGCATTTT CASSLDSYSNQPQHF
TRBJ2-1 TRBV12-3/TRBV12-4 NA NA TGTGCCAGCAGTTTGGCTCCCTACAATGAGCAGTTCTTC CASSLAPYNEQFF
TRBJ2-5 TRBV7-3 NA NA TGTGCCAGCAGCTCGAACCCGGGGAGTATGGAGACCCAGTACTTC CASSSNPGSMETQYF
TRBJ2-7 TRBV7-2 TRBD2 NA TGTGCCAGCAGCTTATTAGCGGGAGGTCCCGAGCAGTACTTC CASSLLAGGPEQYF
TRBJ2-3 TRBV6-2/TRBV6-3 NA NA TGTGCCAGCAGTTACGGAGTCACAGATACGCAGTATTTT CASSYGVTDTQYF
TRBJ2-4 TRBV21-1 NA NA TGTGCCAGCAGCGGCCGGGGACTGGAAAAAAACATTCAGTACTTC CASSGRGLEKNIQYF
TRBJ1-5 TRBV25-1 NA many TGTGCCAGCAGTGAAACTAATCAGCCCCAGCATTTT CASSETNQPQHF
TRBJ1-2 TRBV11-2 NA NA TGTGCCAGCAGCTTAAGTAACAGAAACTATGGCTACACCTTC CASSLSNRNYGYTF
TRBJ1-1 TRBV6-5 NA few TGTGCCTGCGGGGGCGGCCCTGAAGCTTTCTTT CACGGGPEAFF
TRBJ2-7 TRBV29-1 TRBD1 NA TGCAGCGTTGAGGGGACAGGGGGCTACGAGCAGTACTTC CSVEGTGGYEQYF
TRBJ1-2 TRBV7-2 NA once TGTGCCAGCAGCTTAGCGCGGGGTTTTGCTGGCTACACCTTC CASSLARGFAGYTF
TRBJ2-5 TRBV6-2/TRBV6-3 NA NA TGTGCCAGCAGTTACGCTACAGAGACCCAGTACTTC CASSYATETQYF
TRBJ2-2 TRBV7-2 TRBD2 few TGTGCCAGCAGCTTAAAAGCGGGAGCTAGCGGGGAGCTGTTTTTT CASSLKAGASGELFF
TRBJ2-1 TRBV11-2 TRBD1 NA TGTGCCAGCAGCCCGCGACAGGGGACTTCCTACAATGAGCAGTTCTTC CASSPRQGTSYNEQFF
TRBJ1-5 TRBV19 TRBD1 NA TGTGCCAGTAGTATTTTGGGACAGAGGTATAGCAATCAGCCCCAGCATTTT CASSILGQRYSNQPQHF
TRBJ2-7 TRBV29-1 TRBD2 NA TGCAGCGTTTCCGGGACTAGCGGGAGGAGGGTCTCCTACGAGCAGTACTTC CSVSGTSGRRVSYEQYF
TRBJ2-3 TRBV7-2 TRBD2 NA TGTGCCAGCAGCTTATATGGCGGGAGCAGAGATACGCAGTATTTT CASSLYGGSRDTQYF
TRBJ2-7 TRBV18 NA once TGTGCCAGCTCACCACCGGGGAGTTCCTACGAGCAGTACTTC CASSPPGSSYEQYF
TRBJ1-4 TRBV5-4 TRBD1 NA TGTGCCAGCAGCGACGGGACAGGGGGCAGGGAAAAACTGTTTTTT CASSDGTGGREKLFF
TRBJ2-7 TRBV6-5 TRBD1 NA TGTGCCAGCAGTCCCCGGGACAGGGGGCAGAACGAGCAGTACTTC CASSPRDRGQNEQYF
TRBJ1-2 TRBV18 NA NA TGTGCCAGCTCAGAGAACCCAGGGGCTGACTATGGCTACACCTTC CASSENPGADYGYTF
TRBJ1-4 TRBV5-1 NA NA TGCGCCAGCAGCCCCACAGGGACTAATGAAAAACTGTTTTTT CASSPTGTNEKLFF
TRBJ2-5 TRBV7-9 NA NA TGTGCCAGCAGCTTAGACAGGGACCAAGAGACCCAGTACTTC CASSLDRDQETQYF
TRBJ2-7 TRBV7-6 NA NA TGTGCCAGCAGCTTTGAGGCGGGGGCTTCCTACGAGCAGTACTTC CASSFEAGASYEQYF
TRBJ2-1 TRBV18 NA once TGTGCCAGCTCACCCGGACAGCCCCCCTACAATGAGCAGTTCTTC CASSPGQPPYNEQFF
TRBJ2-5 TRBV7-8 TRBD2 NA TGTGCCAGCAGCCCTCTAGCGGGGGGGTTGGAGACCCAGTACTTC CASSPLAGGLETQYF
TRBJ2-2 TRBV5-1 TRBD2 NA TGCGCCAGCAGCTTGGTTAGCGGGGACACCGGGGAGCTGTTTTTT CASSLVSGDTGELFF
TRBJ2-1 TRBV6-2/TRBV6-3 NA NA TGTGCCAGCAGTTCTCACAGGGTACGAGATGAGCAGTTCTTC CASSSHRVRDEQFF
TRBJ1-6 TRBV6-2/TRBV6-3 NA NA TGTGCCAGCAGTTACAGGGGAATGGACAGCTCCTATAATTCACCCCTCCACTTT CASSYRGMDSSYNSPLHF
TRBJ2-7 TRBV19 NA NA TGTGCCAGTAGTACCGCCTCAGGGGTCGGAAGCGAGCAGTACTTC CASSTASGVGSEQYF
TRBJ2-1 TRBV19 TRBD1 NA TGTGCCAGTACGGACAGGACGGTAAAACTGAGCTCCTACAATGAGCAGTTCTTC CASTDRTVKLSSYNEQFF
TRBJ1-1 TRBV5-6 NA NA TGTGCCAGCAGCTTGACCCCAGACACTGAAGCTTTCTTT CASSLTPDTEAFF
TRBJ1-3 TRBV6-2/TRBV6-3 NA NA TGTGCCAGCAGCCCAGGGACTTCCCGCTCTGGAAACACCATATATTTT CASSPGTSRSGNTIYF
TRBJ1-4 TRBV12-3/TRBV12-4 NA NA TGTGCCAGCAGCCGTGCAACTAATGAAAAACTGTTTTTT CASSRATNEKLFF
TRBJ2-1 TRBV29-1 NA NA TGCAGCGTTGATCGGCGGGGGCCCTCTCACAATGAGCAGTTCTTC CSVDRRGPSHNEQFF
TRBJ1-1 TRBV14 TRBD1 NA TGTGCCAGCAGCCAAGGGGGGACAGGGCGGAACACTGAAGCTTTCTTT CASSQGGTGRNTEAFF
TRBJ2-5 TRBV9 NA NA TGTGCCAGCAGCGTAGGGGCCATGGGCCAAGAGACCCAGTACTTC CASSVGAMGQETQYF
TRBJ1-3 TRBV9 NA NA TGTGCCAGCAGCGACCGCAGGATTGACTCTGGAAACACCATATATTTT CASSDRRIDSGNTIYF